This T cell receptor beta chain was recorded in a study of shared T cell receptors in the human thymus. The data were produced by immunoSEQ multiplex PCR, yet TCRdb's version contains in-frame clones alone and is incomplete. The sample yields approximately 580,000 clones, approximately 80% seen once. This CDR3 has 17 amino acids. Looked up from germline, CDR1 is SGHAT and CDR2 is FQNNGV. Trimming cost V 3 bases and J 1 base, with 16 bases left between them. This sample was shared with a second study, whose subject was human thymus T cells.

Sequencing used thymocytes. The V and J genes are TRBV11-2 and TRBJ2-1; D possibly corresponds to TRBD2 (5 bases). The sequence was obtained from a boy younger than two with a congenital heart defect. CDR3 bases: TGTGCCAGCAGCTTTTTTTTGAGGACTCGGTCCTACAATGAGCAGTTCTTC. Translating it yields CASSFFLRTRSYNEQFF.